Included here is one T cell receptor (beta chain) sequence, with context. Germline V gene data show CDR1 as LGHDT and CDR2 as YNNKEL (reference sequence). Trimming removed 3 bases from V and 1 base from J; junction bases left unmatched: 7. The CDR3 loop spans 16 amino acids. This entry belongs to a study of blood T cell repertoires in COVID-19. Profiling relied on immunoSEQ multiplex PCR, and the TCRdb table lists in-frame clones only, not all of them. The sample consists of approximately 100,000 clones, 80% to 95% of them appearing once. The clonotype was recovered from a man between 65 and 80 years old with acute or convalescent COVID-19. Sequencing was performed on peripheral blood. This chain connects TRBV3-1 (or the pseudogene TRBV3-2) to TRBJ2-7, with TRBD2 matching over 9 bases. The CDR3 DNA is TGTGCCAGCAGCCAGAGGGAAACTAGCGGGTCCTACGAGCAGTACTTC. Translation: CASSQRETSGSYEQYF.